This TCR beta chain was identified during a study of read filtering for tumor transcriptome and immune sequencing. As regards this clonotype: Its antigen is still unknown. Just one base apart from a much larger clone, this may be a read error.

Molecular barcoded adaptors covering alpha/delta and beta/gamma chains were used on approximately 400 ng RNA. TCRdb itself ran the reads through MiXCR, one entry per CDR3 protein. Among fewer than 150,000 distinct CDR3 sequences listed, 13% were seen once. Findings and caveats of the study: This fraction held mixed bone marrow immune cells after CD138-negative sorting.

This CDR3 contains 15 residues. CDR1 ENHRY and CDR2 SYGVKD come from the germline V gene. V was trimmed by 2 bases and J by 4 bases, leaving 14 bases between them. The genes are TRBV10-3 and TRBJ1-1, with D hard to call. The sample comprised a population of CD138-negative cells sorted from bone marrow. The sequence derives from a donor at least 40 years old with multiple myeloma. The CDR3 protein is CAISETLTGSTEAFF. The CDR3 nucleotides read TGTGCCATCAGTGAGACTTTGACGGGAAGCACTGAAGCTTTCTTT.